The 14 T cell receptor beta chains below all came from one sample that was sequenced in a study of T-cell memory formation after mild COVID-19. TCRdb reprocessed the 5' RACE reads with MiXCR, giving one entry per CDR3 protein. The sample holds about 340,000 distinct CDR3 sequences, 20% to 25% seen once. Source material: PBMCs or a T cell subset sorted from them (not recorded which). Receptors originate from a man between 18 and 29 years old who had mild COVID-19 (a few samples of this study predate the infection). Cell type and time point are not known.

This chain's CDR3 is CASSLAGGQNNEQFF. CDR3 DNA sequence: TGTGCCAGCAGTTTAGCGGGGGGGCAGAACAATGAGCAGTTCTTC. The rearrangement uses TRBV28 and TRBJ2-1; 9 nucleotides agree with TRBD2. CDR3 length: 15 amino acids. Germline V CDR1 and CDR2: MDHEN, SYDVKM. V shed 2 bases, J shed 5 bases, and the junction held 4 bases outside the gene matches.

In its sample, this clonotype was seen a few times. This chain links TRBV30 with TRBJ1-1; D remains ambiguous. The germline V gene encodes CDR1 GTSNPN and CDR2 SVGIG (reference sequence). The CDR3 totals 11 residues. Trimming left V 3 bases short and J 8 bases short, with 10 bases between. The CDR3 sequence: CAWSENGEAFF. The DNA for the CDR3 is TGTGCCTGGAGCGAAAACGGAGAAGCTTTCTTT. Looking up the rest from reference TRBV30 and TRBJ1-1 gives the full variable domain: SQTIHQWPATLVQPVGSPLSLECTVEGTSNPNLYWYRQAAGRGLQLLFYSVGIGQISSEVPQNLSASRPQDRQFILSSKKLLLSDSGFYLCAWSENGEAFFGQGTRLTVV.

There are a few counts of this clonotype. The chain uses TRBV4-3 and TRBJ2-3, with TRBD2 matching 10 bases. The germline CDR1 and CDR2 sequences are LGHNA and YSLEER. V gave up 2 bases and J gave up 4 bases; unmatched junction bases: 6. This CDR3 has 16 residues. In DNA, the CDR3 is TGCGCCAGCAGCCAAATACTAGCGGGGTGGGCAGATACGCAGTATTTT. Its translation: CASSQILAGWADTQYF.

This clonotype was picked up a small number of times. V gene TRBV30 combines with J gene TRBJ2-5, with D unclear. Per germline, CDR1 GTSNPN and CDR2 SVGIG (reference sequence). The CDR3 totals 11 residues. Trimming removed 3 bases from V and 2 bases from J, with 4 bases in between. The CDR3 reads CAWRPQETQYF. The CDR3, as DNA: TGTGCCTGGAGGCCTCAAGAGACCCAGTACTTC.

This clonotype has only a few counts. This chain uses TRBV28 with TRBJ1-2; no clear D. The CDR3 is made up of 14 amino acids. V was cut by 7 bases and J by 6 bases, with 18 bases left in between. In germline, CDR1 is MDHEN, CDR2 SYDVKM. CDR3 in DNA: TGTGCCAGCACCCGTAGAACGAGGCAAAATGGCTACACCTTC. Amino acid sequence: CASTRRTRQNGYTF.

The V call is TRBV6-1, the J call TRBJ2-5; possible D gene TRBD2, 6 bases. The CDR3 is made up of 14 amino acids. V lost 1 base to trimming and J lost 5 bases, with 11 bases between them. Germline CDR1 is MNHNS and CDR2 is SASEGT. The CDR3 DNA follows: TGTGCCAGCAGTGAAGGGGGACTTCTGGAGACCCAGTACTTC. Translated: CASSEGGLLETQYF.

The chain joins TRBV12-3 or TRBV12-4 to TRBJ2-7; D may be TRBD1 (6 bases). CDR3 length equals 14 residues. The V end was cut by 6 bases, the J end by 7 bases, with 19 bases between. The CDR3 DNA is TGTGCCAGCAGCCCACAGGGAAGGGGTGGGGAGCAGTACTTC. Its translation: CASSPQGRGGEQYF.

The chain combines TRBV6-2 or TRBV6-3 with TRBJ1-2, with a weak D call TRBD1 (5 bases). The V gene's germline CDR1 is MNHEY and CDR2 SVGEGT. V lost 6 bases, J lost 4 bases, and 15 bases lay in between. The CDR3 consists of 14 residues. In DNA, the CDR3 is TGTGCCAGCAGATCGGATCGACAGAGCTATGGCTACACCTTC. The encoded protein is CASRSDRQSYGYTF.

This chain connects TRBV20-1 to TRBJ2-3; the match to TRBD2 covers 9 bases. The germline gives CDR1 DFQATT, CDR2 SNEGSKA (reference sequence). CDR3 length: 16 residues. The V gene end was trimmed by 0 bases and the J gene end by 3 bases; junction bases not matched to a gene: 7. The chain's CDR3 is CSARDVGGGATDTQYF. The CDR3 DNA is TGCAGTGCTAGAGATGTCGGCGGGGGGGCAACAGATACGCAGTATTTT.

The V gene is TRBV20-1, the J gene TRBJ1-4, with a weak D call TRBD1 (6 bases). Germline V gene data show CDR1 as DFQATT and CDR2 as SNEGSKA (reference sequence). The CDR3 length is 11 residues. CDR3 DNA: TGCGCCTACACAGGGACCGAAAAACTGTTTTTT. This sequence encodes CAYTGTEKLFF.

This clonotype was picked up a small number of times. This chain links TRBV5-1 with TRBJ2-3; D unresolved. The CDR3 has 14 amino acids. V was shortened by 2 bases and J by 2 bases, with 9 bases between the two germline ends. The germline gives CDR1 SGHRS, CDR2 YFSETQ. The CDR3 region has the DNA TGCGCCAGCAGCTTATCGGCCTTCACAGATACGCAGTATTTT. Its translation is CASSLSAFTDTQYF.

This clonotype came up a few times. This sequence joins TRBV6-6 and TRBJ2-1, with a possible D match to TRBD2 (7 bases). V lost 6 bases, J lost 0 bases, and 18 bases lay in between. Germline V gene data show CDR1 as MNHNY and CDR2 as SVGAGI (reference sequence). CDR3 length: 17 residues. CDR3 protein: CASSQQGGDSSYNEQFF. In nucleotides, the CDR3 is TGTGCCAGCAGCCAGCAAGGGGGGGATAGCTCCTACAATGAGCAGTTCTTC.

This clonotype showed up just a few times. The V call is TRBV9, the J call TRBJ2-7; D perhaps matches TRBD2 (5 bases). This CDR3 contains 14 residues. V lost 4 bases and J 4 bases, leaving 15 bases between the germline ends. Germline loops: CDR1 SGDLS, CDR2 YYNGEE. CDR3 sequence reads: CASSKEGVAYEQYF. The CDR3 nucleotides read TGTGCCAGCAGCAAAGAGGGAGTGGCGTACGAGCAGTACTTC.

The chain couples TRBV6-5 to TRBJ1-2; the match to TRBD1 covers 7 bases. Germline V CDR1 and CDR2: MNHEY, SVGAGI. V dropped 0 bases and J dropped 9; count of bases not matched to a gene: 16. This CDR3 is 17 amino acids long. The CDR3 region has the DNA TGTGCCAGCAGTTACTCTCTCGGGACAGCTGGAGGAGTTCGCTACACCTTC. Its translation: CASSYSLGTAGGVRYTF.